This entry describes one T cell receptor (beta chain). What it recognizes is unknown. This sample is drawn from a study of shared clonotypes between healthy human individuals. General study findings and limits: Among several donors, about 5% of naive CD4 clonotypes were found in common.

The DNA input per sorted-subset replicate PCR was about 0.2 ug, corresponding to roughly 30,000 T cell genomes. TCRdb's table, derived via immunoSEQ multiplex PCR, lists solely in-frame clones and lacks some. The sample records about 2 million clones, roughly 95% being singletons. The V gene end was trimmed by 3 bases and the J gene end by 0 bases; junction bases not matched to a gene: 10. This CDR3 is 17 amino acids long. The germline V gene has CDR1 SGHTA and CDR2 FQGNSA. Material: naive CD4+ T cells sorted from blood. This sample's subset: CD45RA+ positively selected. The chain is built from TRBV7-2 and TRBJ1-1; 7 bases are a match to TRBD1. This receptor was obtained from a man between 18 and 29 years old in good health. The CDR3 sequence: CASSFTDRDNMNTEAFF. In DNA form, the CDR3 reads TGTGCCAGCAGCTTCACAGACAGGGATAATATGAACACTGAAGCTTTCTTT.